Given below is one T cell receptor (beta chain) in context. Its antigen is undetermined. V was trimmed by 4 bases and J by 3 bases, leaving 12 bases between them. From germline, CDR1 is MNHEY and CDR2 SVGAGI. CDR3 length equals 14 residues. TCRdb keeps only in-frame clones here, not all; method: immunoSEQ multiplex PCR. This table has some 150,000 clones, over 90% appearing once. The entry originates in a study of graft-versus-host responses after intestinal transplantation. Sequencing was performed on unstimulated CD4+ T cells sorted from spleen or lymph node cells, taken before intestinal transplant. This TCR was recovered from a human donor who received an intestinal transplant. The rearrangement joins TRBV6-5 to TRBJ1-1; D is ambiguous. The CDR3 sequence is CASSLVPPYTEAFF. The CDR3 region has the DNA TGTGCCAGCAGTTTAGTCCCTCCCTACACTGAAGCTTTCTTT.